This T cell receptor (beta chain) came from a study of blood T cell repertoires in COVID-19. Overall study: The study drew acute and convalescent COVID-19 samples from the United States, Italy and Spain. Sample material is recorded as cDNA or gDNA derived from T cells, B-cell-depleted T cells, or PBMCs.

CDR3 length: 13 residues. Germline CDR1 and CDR2: SQVTM and ANQGSEA. V was cut by 4 bases and J by 5 bases, with 11 bases left in between. Original data processing: Quantification of nucleated cells was approximated via reference gene primer amplification. The protocol was immunoSEQ multiplex PCR, while the TCRdb copy is restricted to in-frame clones and leaves out a portion. V and J calls and clone size come straight from that table; D and trimming were deduced from the DNA. Among about 160,000 clones, approximately 84% were seen once, and the ten largest hold roughly 13%. The TCR was taken from a man aged 18 to 35 with active or convalescent COVID-19. The chain carries TRBV29-1 and TRBJ2-2; D is undetermined. The material sequenced was peripheral blood. CDR3 in amino acids: CSVVGSRTGELFF. DNA for the CDR3: TGCAGCGTTGTTGGGTCGAGGACCGGGGAGCTGTTTTTT.